The 22 T cell receptor beta chains given below trace back to one sample, sequenced in a study of blood T cells in healthy people across ages. Primers used in a second PCR of about 6 to 11 cycles were a sample-barcoded 5' primer and a J-beta primer mix. MiXCR was run by TCRdb on the 5' RACE reads, yielding one entry per CDR3 protein. The sample comprises 800,000 to 900,000 distinct CDR3 sequences, roughly 60% of which are singletons, and about 30% rests with the top ten. Material for sequencing was blood. Receptors were obtained from a man aged 30 to 39 in good health.

The table lists this clonotype with a few counts. The chain couples TRBV20-1 to TRBJ2-7; TRBD1 or TRBD2 may be the D gene (6 bases each). The V end was cut by 6 bases, the J end by 4 bases, with 16 bases between. Germline V gives CDR1 DFQATT, CDR2 SNEGSKA (reference sequence). There are 13 residues in the CDR3. In DNA form, the CDR3 reads TGCAGTGCCCGATTCACAGGGACTTACGAGCAGTACTTC. The encoded protein is CSARFTGTYEQYF.

The chain couples TRBV20-1 to TRBJ2-5, with D maybe TRBD1 (6 bases). The J call may be in error: the DNA end matches TRBJ2-7 better. Per the germline V gene, CDR1 is DFQATT and CDR2 is SNEGSKA (reference sequence). There are 13 residues in the CDR3. The CDR3: CSARGGHLYEQYF. The CDR3 DNA sequence: TGCAGTGCTAGAGGGGGACACCTCTACGAGCAGTACTTC.

This chain connects TRBV27 to TRBJ2-6; 7 bases align to TRBD1. V lost 5 bases, J lost 0 bases, and 10 bases stayed unmatched. The germline gives CDR1 MNHEY, CDR2 SMNVEV (reference sequence). The CDR3 spans 18 residues. CDR3: CASSPRTGIHSGANVLTF. The CDR3 DNA reads as TGTGCCAGCAGTCCCCGGACAGGAATTCACTCTGGGGCCAACGTCCTGACTTTC.

This chain links TRBV7-9 with TRBJ2-3; D unclear. The CDR3 contains 12 residues. Trimming removed 5 bases from V and 8 bases from J, with 11 bases in between. The V gene's germline CDR1 is SEHNR and CDR2 FQNEAQ (reference sequence). CDR3 sequence: CASSHDGGTQYF. In DNA, the CDR3 is TGTGCCAGCAGCCATGACGGCGGTACGCAGTATTTT. The full variable domain, its missing parts supplied by reference TRBV7-9 and TRBJ2-3, is DTGVSQNPRHKITKRGQNVTFRCDPISEHNRLYWYRQTLGQGPEFLTYFQNEAQLEKSRLLSDRFSAERPKGSFSTLEIQRTEQGDSAMYLCASSHDGGTQYFGPGTRLTVL.

The V gene is TRBV19, the J gene TRBJ1-5; no definite D call. The ends were cut back, 3 bases at V and 10 bases at J, with 10 bases in the middle. Germline V gene data show CDR1 as LNHDA and CDR2 as SQIVND (reference sequence). The CDR3 is made up of 12 amino acids. The CDR3 sequence is CASSMNSPPQHF. The CDR3, as DNA: TGTGCCAGTAGTATGAACAGCCCTCCCCAGCATTTT.

This clonotype appeared a few times. This chain uses TRBV6-5 with TRBJ2-7; D uncertain. Germline CDR1 reads MNHEY; CDR2 reads SVGAGI. The CDR3 is made up of 14 amino acids. The V gene lost 2 bases and the J gene lost 2 bases, with 10 bases spanning the gap. The CDR3 DNA sequence: TGTGCCAGCAGTTACGATAGAAACACCTACGAGCAGTACTTC. This sequence encodes CASSYDRNTYEQYF.

The chain employs TRBV6-5 and TRBJ1-5; D is perhaps TRBD1 (6 bases). V was pared by 0 bases and J by 0 bases, with 24 bases between. This CDR3 comprises 21 residues. Germline CDR1 MNHEY, CDR2 SVGAGI. The CDR3 DNA reads TGTGCCAGCAGTTACTCGGTTCAGGGGTTGAGTGTTGACGATAGCAATCAGCCCCAGCATTTT. It codes for CASSYSVQGLSVDDSNQPQHF.

The V and J genes are TRBV4-1 and TRBJ1-2; the D is unclear. In germline, CDR1 is MGHRA, CDR2 YSYEKL. The V and J ends lost 1 base and 6 bases respectively, with 9 bases between them. The CDR3 runs 13 residues. The CDR3 coding sequence is TGCGCCAGCAGCCAAGTGGGGAGCGATGGCTACACCTTC. As protein: CASSQVGSDGYTF.

This chain connects TRBV15 to TRBJ2-3; 8 bases map to TRBD2. The CDR3 is 16 amino acids. Germline V gives CDR1 LNHNV, CDR2 YYDKDF (reference sequence). The V and J ends lost 0 bases and 5 bases, in that order; junction bases with no gene match: 7. The CDR3 nucleotides read TGTGCCACCAGCAGAGATCGCGGGGGGCATAGAGATACGCAGTATTTT. Protein product: CATSRDRGGHRDTQYF.

There are a few counts of this clonotype. The J gene is TRBJ2-5, the V gene TRBV20-1, with 11 nucleotides matching TRBD2. The germline gives CDR1 DFQATT, CDR2 SNEGSKA (reference sequence). The CDR3 extends over 14 amino acids. V shed 4 bases and J 5 bases; nucleotides not matched to a gene: 6. CDR3 residues: CSATSGGPGETQYF. CDR3 DNA: TGCAGTGCTACTAGCGGGGGGCCCGGGGAGACCCAGTACTTC.

This sequence joins TRBV20-1 and TRBJ2-5; the D gene is possibly TRBD2 (5 bases). The V gene lost 2 bases and the J gene lost 2 bases, with 15 bases spanning the gap. This CDR3 is built from 15 residues. Germline V gene data show CDR1 as DFQATT and CDR2 as SNEGSKA (reference sequence). CDR3 coding DNA: TGCAGTGCTAGATTGAGGGCCAATGGACAAGAGACCCAGTACTTC. Encoded protein: CSARLRANGQETQYF.

This sequence joins TRBV4-1 and TRBJ1-2; 8 bases are shared with TRBD1. Trimming removed 1 base from V and 3 bases from J; junction bases left unmatched: 4. The CDR3 extends over 15 amino acids. Germline-derived CDR1 and CDR2 are MGHRA and YSYEKL. The CDR3 bases are TGCGCCAGCAGCCAAGTCCGGACAGGGTACTATGGCTACACCTTC. Translation: CASSQVRTGYYGYTF.

This clonotype showed up just a few times. The CDR3: CASSSGTAISGANVLTF. The DNA of the CDR3 is TGCGCCAGCAGCTCCGGGACAGCGATCTCTGGGGCCAACGTCCTGACTTTC. The chain couples TRBV5-1 to TRBJ2-6, with 7 positions matching TRBD1. The length of the CDR3 is 17 residues. Trimming cost V 3 bases and J 0 bases; bases outside gene matches: 6. CDR1 and CDR2 (germline): SGHRS, YFSETQ.

CDR3 loop: CASSRTSGINEQYF. The CDR3 bases are TGTGCCAGCAGTCGGACTAGCGGGATCAACGAGCAGTACTTC. The chain is built from TRBV6-2 or TRBV6-3 and TRBJ2-5; 12 bases are shared with TRBD2. Judging by the DNA end, TRBJ2-7 fits better; the J call may be wrong. In germline, CDR1 is MNHEY, CDR2 SVGEGT. The CDR3 has 14 amino acids.

This clonotype was counted a single time. One junction end disagrees with the germline gene, perhaps due to a read error. This rearrangement joins TRBV5-1 to TRBJ2-3, with D possibly matching TRBD1 (7 bases). Germline CDR1 and CDR2: SGHRS and YFSETQ. The CDR3 spans 16 residues. The CDR3 DNA sequence: TGCGCCAGCAGCTTGGAGGCCCGGGGGAGGACAGGTACGCAGTATTTT. Its protein product is CASSLEARGRTGTQYF.

Only one count was recorded for this clonotype. A read error may account for a junction end that differs from germline. The DNA of the CDR3 is TGTACCAGCAGCCAAGGAAACCCTATGGCTACAGGCTACACCTTC. It translates to CTSSQGNPMATGYTF. The J gene is TRBJ1-2, the V gene TRBV3-1; no definite D call. The germline gives CDR1 LGHDT, CDR2 YNNKEL (reference sequence). This CDR3 is built from 15 residues.

The rearrangement uses TRBV7-2 and TRBJ2-3; D perhaps matches TRBD1 (5 bases). V was clipped by 3 bases and J by 0 bases, with 10 bases between them. Per germline, CDR1 SGHTA and CDR2 FQGNSA. The length of the CDR3 is 15 residues. CDR3 in DNA: TGTGCCAGCAGCTTGTCCAGGGCCAGCACAGATACGCAGTATTTT. This gives the protein CASSLSRASTDTQYF.

This chain connects TRBV20-1 to TRBJ1-1; possibly TRBD1 for D (5 bases). Deletions cut 5 bases from V and 0 bases from J, with 19 bases between. CDR3 length: 16 residues. The V gene's germline CDR1 is DFQATT and CDR2 SNEGSKA (reference sequence). As DNA, the CDR3 is TGCAGTGCTGCCCTAGGGGTCCTTATTATGAACACTGAAGCTTTCTTT. Protein sequence: CSAALGVLIMNTEAFF.

The rearrangement joins TRBV12-3 or TRBV12-4 to TRBJ2-3, with D hard to call. V lost 6 bases, J lost 8 bases, and 15 bases lay in between. The CDR3 loop spans 13 amino acids. CDR3: CASRSLGVGTQYF. The CDR3 bases are TGTGCCAGCAGGTCCCTAGGAGTGGGTACGCAGTATTTT.

This clonotype was seen a handful of times. The rearrangement links TRBV19 to TRBJ2-1; no clear D. V lost 8 bases and J lost 4, with 6 bases in between. From germline, CDR1 is LNHDA and CDR2 SQIVND (reference sequence). This CDR3 contains 11 residues. The CDR3, as DNA: TGTGCCAGTCTCAGTTACAATGAGCAGTTCTTC. Protein sequence: CASLSYNEQFF.

This chain uses TRBV20-1 with TRBJ1-5; 9 bases map to TRBD1. This CDR3 spans 15 amino acids. Germline V gene lookup returns CDR1 DFQATT and CDR2 SNEGSKA (reference sequence). V trimming: 3 bases; J trimming: 3 bases; junction bases outside the gene matches: 6. CDR3 amino acids: CSARTGGFNNQPQHF. For the CDR3, the DNA is TGCAGTGCTAGGACAGGGGGTTTTAACAATCAGCCCCAGCATTTT.

This clonotype has a handful of counts. J is TRBJ2-5 and V is TRBV24-1; 8 bases match TRBD2. This CDR3 spans 13 amino acids. Germline V CDR1 and CDR2: KGHDR, SFDVKD. J lost 5 bases, V lost 11 bases, and 9 bases had no gene match. The CDR3 loop reads CASQRGPRETQYF. CDR3 bases: TGTGCCAGCCAGCGGGGGCCAAGGGAGACCCAGTACTTC.